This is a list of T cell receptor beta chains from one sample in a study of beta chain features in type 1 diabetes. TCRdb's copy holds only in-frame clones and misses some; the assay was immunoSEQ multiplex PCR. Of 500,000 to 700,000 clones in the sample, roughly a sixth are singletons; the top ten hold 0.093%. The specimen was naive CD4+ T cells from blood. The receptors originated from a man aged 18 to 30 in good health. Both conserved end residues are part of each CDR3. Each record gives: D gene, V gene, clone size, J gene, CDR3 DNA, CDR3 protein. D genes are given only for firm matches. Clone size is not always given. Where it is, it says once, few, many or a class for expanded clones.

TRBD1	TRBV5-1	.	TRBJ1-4	TGCGCCAGCAGCTTCGGACAGGTCAATGAAAAACTGTTTTTT	CASSFGQVNEKLFF
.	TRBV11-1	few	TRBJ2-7	TGTGCCAGCGAAAACAGGGTTCCTCCCTACGAGCAGTACTTC	CASENRVPPYEQYF
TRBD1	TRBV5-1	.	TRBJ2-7	TGCGCCAGCAAGCCTTGGGACAGAAGCTCCTACGAGCAGTACTTC	CASKPWDRSSYEQYF
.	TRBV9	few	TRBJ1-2	TGTGCCAGCAGCGTGGGGTCCTATGGCTACACCTTC	CASSVGSYGYTF
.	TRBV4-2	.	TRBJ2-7	TGTGCCAGCAGCCAAGACTTCGAGAGGTACGAGCAGTACTTC	CASSQDFERYEQYF
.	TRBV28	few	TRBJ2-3	TGTGCCAGCACCCCGGTCCCGGGGAGGAGCACAGATACGCAGTATTTT	CASTPVPGRSTDTQYF
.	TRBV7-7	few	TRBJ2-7	TGTGCTAGCAGCCCGAGAACCGGGGGATACGAGCAGTACTTC	CASSPRTGGYEQYF
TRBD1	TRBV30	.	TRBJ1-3	TGTGCCTGGCCTCGACAGGGTAATGGAAACACCATATATTTT	CAWPRQGNGNTIYF
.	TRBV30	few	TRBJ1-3	TGTGCCTGGATGCCGGGCCCCTCTGGAAACACCATATATTTT	CAWMPGPSGNTIYF
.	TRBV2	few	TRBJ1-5	TGTGCCAGCAGTCTAAATAGCAATCAGCCCCAGCATTTT	CASSLNSNQPQHF
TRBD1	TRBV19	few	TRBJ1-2	TGTGCCAGTGTAGGCGGACAGGGGACGAGCTACACCTTC	CASVGGQGTSYTF
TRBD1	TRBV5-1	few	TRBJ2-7	TGCGCCAGCAGACCACAGGGGGCAGAGATCTCCTACGAGCAGTACTTC	CASRPQGAEISYEQYF
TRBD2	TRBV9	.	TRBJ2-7	TGTGCCAGCAGCGTAGCCTCTGAACCACTAGCGGGGGGCTACGAGCAGTACTTC	CASSVASEPLAGGYEQYF
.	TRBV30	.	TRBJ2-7	TGTGCCTGGGAAGACAGGAGCTCCTACGAGCAGTACTTC	CAWEDRSSYEQYF
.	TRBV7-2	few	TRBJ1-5	TGTGCCAGCAGCTCCAACGGGCCTAGCAATCAGCCCCAGCATTTT	CASSSNGPSNQPQHF
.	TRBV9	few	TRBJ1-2	TGTGCCAGCAGCGTAGGAGAAATTTATGGCTACACCTTC	CASSVGEIYGYTF
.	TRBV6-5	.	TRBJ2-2	TGTGCCAGCAGCTACTACACCGGGGAGCTGTTTTTT	CASSYYTGELFF
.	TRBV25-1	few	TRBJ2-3	TGTGCCAGCAGGAGACAGGGCACAGATACGCAGTATTTT	CASRRQGTDTQYF
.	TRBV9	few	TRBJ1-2	TGTGCCAGCAGCGTAGCCTCGGCCCCCTTCTATGGCTACACCTTC	CASSVASAPFYGYTF
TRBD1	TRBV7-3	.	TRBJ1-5	TGTGCCAGCAGCTTTGACAGGGATCAGCCCCAGCATTTT	CASSFDRDQPQHF
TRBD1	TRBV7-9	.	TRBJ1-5	TGTGCCAGCAGCCCCGGGGACAGTTCCAATCAGCCCCAGCATTTT	CASSPGDSSNQPQHF
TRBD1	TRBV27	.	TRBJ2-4	TGTGCCAGCAGTTTGTCCGGGACAGGACTAGCCAAAAACATTCAGTACTTC	CASSLSGTGLAKNIQYF
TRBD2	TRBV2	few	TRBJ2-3	TGTGCCAGCAGTGAGAGATACGGGCTAGCGGACACAGATACGCAGTATTTT	CASSERYGLADTDTQYF
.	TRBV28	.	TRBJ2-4	TGTGCCAGCAGGACCGGGACGGCCAAAAACATTCAGTACTTC	CASRTGTAKNIQYF
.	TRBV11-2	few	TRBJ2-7	TGTGCCAGCGGAACCATAAGAGGGAGCACCCACGAGCAGTACTTC	CASGTIRGSTHEQYF
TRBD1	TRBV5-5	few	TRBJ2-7	TGTGCCAGCGGGACAGGGGGCTACGAGCAGTACTTC	CASGTGGYEQYF
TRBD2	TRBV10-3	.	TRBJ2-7	TGTGCCATCAGTGAGGGGAGGGACTACGAGCAGTACTTC	CAISEGRDYEQYF
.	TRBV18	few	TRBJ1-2	TGTGCCAGCTCACAGCAGCGGCCCTCAGGGGGCTACACCTTC	CASSQQRPSGGYTF
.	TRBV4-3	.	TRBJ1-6	TGCGCCAGCAGCCAAGGCGCGAGCTCCTATAATTCACCCCTCCACTTT	CASSQGASSYNSPLHF
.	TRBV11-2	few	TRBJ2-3	TGTGCCAGCAGCTTAGTTTCCGGGCGGGCCGCAGATACGCAGTATTTT	CASSLVSGRAADTQYF
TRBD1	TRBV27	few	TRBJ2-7	TGTGCCAGCCGTAGCCGGGACAGCTCCTACGAGCAGTACTTC	CASRSRDSSYEQYF
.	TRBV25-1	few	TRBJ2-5	TGTGCCAGCAGTGCGGCAGGAGGAGAGACCCAGTACTTC	CASSAAGGETQYF
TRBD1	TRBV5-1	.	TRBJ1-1	TGCGCCAGCAGCTCGGACAGGGGGAACACTGAAGCTTTCTTT	CASSSDRGNTEAFF
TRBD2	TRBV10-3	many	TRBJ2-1	TGTGCCATCCGAAGACTAGCGGGAGACGATGAGCAGTTCTTC	CAIRRLAGDDEQFF
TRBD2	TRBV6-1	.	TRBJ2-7	TGTGCCAGCAGTGAAGGGACTAGCCGCAGCTCCTACGAGCAGTACTTC	CASSEGTSRSSYEQYF
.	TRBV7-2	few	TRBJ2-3	TGTGCCAGCAGCTTAATTGGTAGCGTGGGCACAGATACGCAGTATTTT	CASSLIGSVGTDTQYF
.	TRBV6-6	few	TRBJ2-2	TGTGCCAGCAAGACGGACGCGAACACCGGGGAGCTGTTTTTT	CASKTDANTGELFF
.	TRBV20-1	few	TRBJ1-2	TGCAGTGCTAGAGCCTGGGGCTACACCTTC	CSARAWGYTF
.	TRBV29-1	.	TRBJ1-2	TGCAGCGTTGCACGTCTGCAGGGGAATGGCTACACCTTC	CSVARLQGNGYTF
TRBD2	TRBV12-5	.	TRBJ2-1	TGTGCTAGTGGTTTGGTATTAGCGGGAGGGAGGGATGAGCAGTTCTTC	CASGLVLAGGRDEQFF
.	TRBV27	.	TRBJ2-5	TGTGCCAGCAGTTTACTCGGGGCAGGTGGTGAGACCCAGTACTTC	CASSLLGAGGETQYF
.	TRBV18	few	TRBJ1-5	TGTGCCAGCTCACCACAGGGAGATCAGCCCCAGCATTTT	CASSPQGDQPQHF
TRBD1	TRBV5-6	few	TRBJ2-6	TGTGCCAGCAGCAGGACAGGGGGGACTGGGGCCAACGTCCTGACTTTC	CASSRTGGTGANVLTF
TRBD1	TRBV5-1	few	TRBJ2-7	TGCGCCAGCAGCCCGGGGGACAGGTCGACCTACGAGCAGTACTTC	CASSPGDRSTYEQYF
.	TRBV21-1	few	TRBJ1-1	TGTGCCAGCAGCAAAGAGGGGGTACCCAAGAACACTGAAGCTTTCTTT	CASSKEGVPKNTEAFF
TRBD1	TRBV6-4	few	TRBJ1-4	TGTGCCAGCAGTGACCGGACAGGGTTAGGAGAAAAACTGTTTTTT	CASSDRTGLGEKLFF
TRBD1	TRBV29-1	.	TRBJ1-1	TGCAGCGTGGGGGACAGGGGATACACTGAAGCTTTCTTT	CSVGDRGYTEAFF
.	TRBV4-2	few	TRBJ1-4	TGTGCCAGCAGCCAAGCTCGGGGCAGAACTAATGAAAAACTGTTTTTT	CASSQARGRTNEKLFF
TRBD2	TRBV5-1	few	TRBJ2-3	TGCGCCAGCGTATCGGGGGGACTAGCGGGAGCAGATACGCAGTATTTT	CASVSGGLAGADTQYF
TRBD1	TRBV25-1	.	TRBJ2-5	TGTGCCAGCAGTGTCCGACCGGGACAGGGGTTAGAGACCCAGTACTTC	CASSVRPGQGLETQYF